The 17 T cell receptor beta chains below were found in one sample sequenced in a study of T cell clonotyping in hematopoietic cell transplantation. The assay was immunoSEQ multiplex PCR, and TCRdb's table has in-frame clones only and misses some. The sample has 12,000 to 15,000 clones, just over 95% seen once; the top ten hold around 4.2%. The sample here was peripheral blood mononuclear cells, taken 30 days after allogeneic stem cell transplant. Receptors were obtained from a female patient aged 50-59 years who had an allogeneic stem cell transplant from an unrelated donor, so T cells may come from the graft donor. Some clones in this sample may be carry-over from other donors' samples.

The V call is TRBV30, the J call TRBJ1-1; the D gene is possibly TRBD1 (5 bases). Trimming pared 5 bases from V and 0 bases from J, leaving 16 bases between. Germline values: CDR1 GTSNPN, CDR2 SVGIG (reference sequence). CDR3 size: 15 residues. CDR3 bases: TGTGCCTGGTCGGGGCCTCGGCCGATGAACACTGAAGCTTTCTTT. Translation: CAWSGPRPMNTEAFF.

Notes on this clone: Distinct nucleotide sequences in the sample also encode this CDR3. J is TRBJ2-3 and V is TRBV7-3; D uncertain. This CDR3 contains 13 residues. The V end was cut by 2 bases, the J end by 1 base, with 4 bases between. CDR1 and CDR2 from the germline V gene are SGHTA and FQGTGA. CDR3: CASSLGGTDTQYF. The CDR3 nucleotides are TGTGCCAGCAGCTTAGGAGGCACAGATACGCAGTATTTT.

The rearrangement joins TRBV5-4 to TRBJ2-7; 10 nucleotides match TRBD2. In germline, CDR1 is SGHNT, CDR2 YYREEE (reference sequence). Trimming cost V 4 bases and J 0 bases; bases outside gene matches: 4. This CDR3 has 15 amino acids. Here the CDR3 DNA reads TGTGCCAGCAGCCGTAGCGGGGGGAGCTCCTACGAGCAGTACTTC. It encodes CASSRSGGSSYEQYF.

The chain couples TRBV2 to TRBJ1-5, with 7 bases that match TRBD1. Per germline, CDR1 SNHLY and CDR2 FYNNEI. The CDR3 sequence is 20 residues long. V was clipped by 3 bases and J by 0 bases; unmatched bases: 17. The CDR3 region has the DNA TGTGCCAGCAGTGATCGCCGCACCGGGACAGCCTATGGTAGCAATCAGCCCCAGCATTTT. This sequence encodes CASSDRRTGTAYGSNQPQHF.

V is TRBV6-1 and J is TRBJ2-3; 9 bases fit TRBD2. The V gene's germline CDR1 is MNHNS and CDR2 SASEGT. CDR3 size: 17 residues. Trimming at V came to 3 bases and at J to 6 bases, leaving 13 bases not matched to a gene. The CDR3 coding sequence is TGTGCCAGCAGTGAGCGTTTTCTAGCGGGGAGGGTGGATACGCAGTATTTT. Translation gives CASSERFLAGRVDTQYF.

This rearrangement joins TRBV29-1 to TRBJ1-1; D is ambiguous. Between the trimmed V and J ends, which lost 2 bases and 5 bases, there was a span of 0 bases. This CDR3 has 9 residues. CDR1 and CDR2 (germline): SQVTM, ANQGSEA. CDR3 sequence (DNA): TGCAGCGTTGAAACTGAAGCTTTCTTT. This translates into CSVETEAFF. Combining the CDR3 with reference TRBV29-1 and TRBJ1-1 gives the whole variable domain SAVISQKPSRDICQRGTSLTIQCQVDSQVTMMFWYRQQPGQSLTLIATANQGSEATYESGFVIDKFPISRPNLTFSTLTVSNMSPEDSSIYLCSVETEAFFGQGTRLTVV.

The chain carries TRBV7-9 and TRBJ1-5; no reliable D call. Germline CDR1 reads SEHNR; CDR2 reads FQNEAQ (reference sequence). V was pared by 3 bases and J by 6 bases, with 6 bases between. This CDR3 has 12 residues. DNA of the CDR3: TGTGCCAGCAGCTTCGAGGGTCAGCCCCAGCATTTT. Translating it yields CASSFEGQPQHF.

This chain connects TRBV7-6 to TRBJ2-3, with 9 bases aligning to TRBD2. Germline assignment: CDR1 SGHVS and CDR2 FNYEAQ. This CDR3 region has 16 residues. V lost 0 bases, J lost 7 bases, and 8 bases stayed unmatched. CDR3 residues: CASSLALAGSGNTQYF. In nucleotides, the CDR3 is TGTGCCAGCAGCTTAGCCCTAGCGGGGAGCGGGAATACGCAGTATTTT.

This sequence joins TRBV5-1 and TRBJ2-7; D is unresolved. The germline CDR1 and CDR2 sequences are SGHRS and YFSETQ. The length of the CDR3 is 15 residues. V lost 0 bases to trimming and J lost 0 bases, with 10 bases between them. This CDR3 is CASSLEGSRSYEQYF. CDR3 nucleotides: TGCGCCAGCAGCTTGGAGGGCAGCCGCTCCTACGAGCAGTACTTC. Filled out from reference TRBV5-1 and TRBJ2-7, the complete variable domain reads KAGVTQTPRYLIKTRGQQVTLSCSPISGHRSVSWYQQTPGQGLQFLFEYFSETQRNKGNFPGRFSGRQFSNSRSEMNVSTLELGDSALYLCASSLEGSRSYEQYFGPGTRLTVT.

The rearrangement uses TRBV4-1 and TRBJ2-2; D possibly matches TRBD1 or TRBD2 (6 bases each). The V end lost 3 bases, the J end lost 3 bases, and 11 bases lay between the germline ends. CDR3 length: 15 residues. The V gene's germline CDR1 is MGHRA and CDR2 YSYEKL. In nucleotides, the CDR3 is TGCGCCAGCAGCCATCGGGGGCACGACACCGGGGAGCTGTTTTTT. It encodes CASSHRGHDTGELFF.

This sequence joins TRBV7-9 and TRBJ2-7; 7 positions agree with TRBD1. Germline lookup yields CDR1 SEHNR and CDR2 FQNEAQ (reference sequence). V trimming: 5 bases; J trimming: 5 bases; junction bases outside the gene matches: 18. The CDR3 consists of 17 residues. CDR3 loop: CASSSLWTGVVRDEQYF. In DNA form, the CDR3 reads TGTGCCAGCAGCAGTTTGTGGACAGGAGTGGTTCGAGACGAGCAGTACTTC.

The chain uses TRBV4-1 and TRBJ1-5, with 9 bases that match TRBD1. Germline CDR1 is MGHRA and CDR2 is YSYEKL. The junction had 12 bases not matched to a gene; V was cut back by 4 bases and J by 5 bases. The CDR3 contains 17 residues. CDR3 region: CASSPGTGGLQHQPQHF. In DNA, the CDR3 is TGCGCCAGCAGCCCGGGAACAGGGGGCCTTCAACATCAGCCCCAGCATTTT.

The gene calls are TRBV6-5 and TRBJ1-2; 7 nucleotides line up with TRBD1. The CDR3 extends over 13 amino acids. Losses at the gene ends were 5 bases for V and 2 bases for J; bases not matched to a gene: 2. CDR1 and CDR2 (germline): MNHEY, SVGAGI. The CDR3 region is CASSMTGNYGYTF. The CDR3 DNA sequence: TGTGCCAGCAGTATGACAGGGAACTATGGCTACACCTTC.

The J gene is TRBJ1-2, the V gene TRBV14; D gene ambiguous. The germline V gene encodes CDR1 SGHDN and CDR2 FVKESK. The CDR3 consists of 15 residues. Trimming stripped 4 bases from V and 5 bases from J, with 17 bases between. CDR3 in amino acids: CASSPTGRLGYGYTF. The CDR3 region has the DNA TGTGCCAGCAGCCCCACCGGGCGCCTGGGGTATGGCTACACCTTC.

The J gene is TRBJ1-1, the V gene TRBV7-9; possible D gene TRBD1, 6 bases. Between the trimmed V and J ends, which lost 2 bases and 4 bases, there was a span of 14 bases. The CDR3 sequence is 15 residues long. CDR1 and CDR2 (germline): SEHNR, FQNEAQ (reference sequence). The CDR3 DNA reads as TGTGCCAGCAGCTTACAGGGGACGGGTGGCACTGAAGCTTTCTTT. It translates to CASSLQGTGGTEAFF.

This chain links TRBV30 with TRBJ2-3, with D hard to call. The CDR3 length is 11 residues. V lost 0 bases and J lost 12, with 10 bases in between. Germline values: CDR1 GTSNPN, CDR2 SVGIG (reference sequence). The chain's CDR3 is CAWSVRLAQYF. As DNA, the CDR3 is TGTGCCTGGAGTGTACGGTTGGCACAGTATTTT.

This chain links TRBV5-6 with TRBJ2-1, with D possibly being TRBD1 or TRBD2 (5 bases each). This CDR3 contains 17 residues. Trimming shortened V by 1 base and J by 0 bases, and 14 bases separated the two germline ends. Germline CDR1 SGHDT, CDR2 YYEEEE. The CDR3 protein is CASSLPGPFGSYNEQFF. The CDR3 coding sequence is TGTGCCAGCAGCTTGCCGGGACCATTTGGCTCCTACAATGAGCAGTTCTTC.